Each of the 22 T cell receptor beta chains below was sequenced from the same sample in a study of blood T cell repertoires in COVID-19. Profiled with immunoSEQ multiplex PCR; TCRdb holds only in-frame clones, not every one. Here the sample spans approximately 250,000 clones, around nine tenths being singletons. The sample taken for sequencing was peripheral blood. All receptors derive from a man between 35 and 55 years old with active or convalescent COVID-19.

The chain employs TRBV11-3 and TRBJ2-7; D gene unclear. CDR3 size: 12 residues. Germline V gene lookup returns CDR1 SGHNT and CDR2 YENEEA. Trimming shortened V by 1 base and J by 3 bases, and 4 bases separated the two germline ends. The CDR3 nucleotides are TGTGCCAGCAGCTTAGTATTCTACGAGCAGTACTTC. Translated: CASSLVFYEQYF.

Here the CDR3 DNA reads TGCGCCAGCAGCAGTACCGGGACACCCTTCGAGACCCAGTACTTC. This translates into CASSSTGTPFETQYF. V gene TRBV5-1 combines with J gene TRBJ2-5, with a weak D call TRBD1 (6 bases). With 4 bases removed from V and 5 bases from J, the gap between germline ends came to 18 bases. The CDR3 contains 15 residues. Germline loops: CDR1 SGHRS, CDR2 YFSETQ.

The V gene is TRBV3-1 (or the pseudogene TRBV3-2), the J gene TRBJ2-1; the D is unclear. From germline, CDR1 is LGHDT and CDR2 YNNKEL (reference sequence). V was shortened by 0 bases and J by 7 bases, with 7 bases between the two germline ends. This CDR3 is 13 amino acids long. The CDR3 sequence is CASSQEQKNEQFF. The DNA of the CDR3 is TGTGCCAGCAGCCAAGAGCAGAAAAATGAGCAGTTCTTC.

This clone appeared a single time. The V gene is TRBV15, the J gene TRBJ2-1; 10 bases line up with TRBD1. Germline lookup yields CDR1 LNHNV and CDR2 YYDKDF (reference sequence). The V and J ends lost 3 bases and 8 bases, in that order; junction bases with no gene match: 4. CDR3 size: 14 residues. CDR3 residues: CATSSGQGVDEQFF. In DNA form, the CDR3 reads TGTGCCACCAGCAGCGGACAGGGGGTGGATGAGCAGTTCTTC.

The J gene is TRBJ1-5, the V gene TRBV19; D not certain. The CDR3 contains 13 residues. Germline-derived CDR1 and CDR2 are LNHDA and SQIVND (reference sequence). The CDR3, as DNA: TGTGCAGCTCGGGGAGGGAGGAATCAGCCCCAGCATTTT. Translation: CAARGGRNQPQHF.

The gene calls are TRBV5-8 and TRBJ1-2; TRBD1 is a possible D gene (5 bases). Germline V gene lookup returns CDR1 SGHTS and CDR2 YDEGEE. The CDR3 contains 15 residues. Trimming cost V 2 bases and J 2 bases, with 13 bases left between them. This chain's CDR3 is CASSFRSTANYGYTF. CDR3 sequence (DNA): TGTGCCAGCAGCTTCCGGTCGACAGCAAACTATGGCTACACCTTC.

The rearrangement uses TRBV21-1 and TRBJ2-7; TRBD2 was called by the table and not checked on the DNA. TRBV21-1 is tagged as a pseudogene. The CDR3 sequence is 17 residues long. CDR3 loop: CASSKERAPGSFHEQYF. The CDR3 region has the DNA TGTGCCAGCAGCAAAGAACGCGCCCCGGGGTCGTTCCACGAGCAGTACTTC.

V usage is TRBV9 and J usage is TRBJ2-3; D perhaps matches TRBD2 (5 bases). Germline V gives CDR1 SGDLS, CDR2 YYNGEE. Trimming took off 4 bases at V and 2 bases at J, with 20 bases between the two ends. The CDR3 runs to 17 residues. This chain's CDR3 is CASSPGQRTDSTDTQYF. The CDR3, as DNA: TGTGCCAGCAGCCCAGGTCAGAGGACGGACTCCACAGATACGCAGTATTTT.

The chain joins TRBV5-4 to TRBJ2-4, with 8 bases that match TRBD2. Trimming cost V 4 bases and J 6 bases; bases outside gene matches: 9. The CDR3 is 15 residues long. Germline CDR1 SGHNT, CDR2 YYREEE (reference sequence). The CDR3 protein is CASSRPGGDRNIQYF. The CDR3 DNA reads TGTGCCAGCAGCCGGCCGGGGGGGGATCGAAACATTCAGTACTTC.

This clone was recorded a few times. The V gene is TRBV5-1, the J gene TRBJ1-1, with D uncertain. The CDR3 has 13 residues. Trimming took 5 bases from V and 4 from J, leaving 12 bases between them. Germline V gene lookup returns CDR1 SGHRS and CDR2 YFSETQ. DNA for the CDR3: TGCGCCAGCAGGCCGGTTGCTAGCACTGAAGCTTTCTTT. Translating gives CASRPVASTEAFF.

The rearrangement uses TRBV18 and TRBJ1-5; a weak D match, TRBD1 (6 bases). Germline V gives CDR1 KGHSH, CDR2 LQKENI. CDR3 length: 13 amino acids. Trimming left V 5 bases short and J 6 bases short, with 11 bases between. The CDR3 spells CASSTDRTQPQHF. The CDR3 bases are TGTGCCAGCTCAACCGACAGGACTCAGCCCCAGCATTTT.

The V gene is TRBV3-1 (or the pseudogene TRBV3-2), the J gene TRBJ1-1; 7 bases match TRBD1. Germline CDR1 reads LGHDT; CDR2 reads YNNKEL (reference sequence). After removal of 4 bases from V and 6 bases from J, the junction contained 14 bases not matched to a gene. This CDR3 spans 16 amino acids. CDR3 DNA sequence: TGTGCCAGCAGCCCATTCGATACCAGGGGGATCCCTGAAGCTTTCTTT. Encoded protein: CASSPFDTRGIPEAFF.

The gene calls are TRBV11-2 and TRBJ2-3; 8 bases line up with TRBD2. Germline V CDR1 and CDR2: SGHAT, FQNNGV. The CDR3 runs 16 residues. After removal of 2 bases from V and 4 bases from J, the junction contained 8 bases not matched to a gene. CDR3 coding DNA: TGTGCCAGCAGCTTAATCCTCGGGGGGGGAGCAGATACGCAGTATTTT. As protein: CASSLILGGGADTQYF.

The chain uses TRBV30 and TRBJ1-4; unclear D gene. The germline V gene encodes CDR1 GTSNPN and CDR2 SVGIG (reference sequence). This CDR3 has 13 amino acids. The V gene lost 4 bases and the J gene lost 5 bases, with 11 bases spanning the gap. CDR3 region: CAWNRLKNEKLFF. The CDR3 DNA sequence: TGTGCCTGGAATCGACTGAAGAATGAAAAACTGTTTTTT.

This clone was seen a few times. The genes are TRBV2 and TRBJ2-7; 15 bases fit TRBD2. The V gene end was trimmed by 6 bases and the J gene end by 1 base; junction bases not matched to a gene: 7. Germline V CDR1 and CDR2: SNHLY, FYNNEI. The CDR3 loop spans 17 amino acids. CDR3 sequence reads: CASRGLAGGHPSYEQYF. Written as DNA, the CDR3 is TGTGCCAGCAGGGGACTAGCGGGAGGCCACCCTTCCTACGAGCAGTACTTC. Combining the CDR3 with reference TRBV2 and TRBJ2-7 gives the whole variable domain EPEVTQTPSHQVTQMGQEVILRCVPISNHLYFYWYRQILGQKVEFLVSFYNNEISEKSEIFDDQFSVERPDGSNFTLKIRSTKLEDSAMYFCASRGLAGGHPSYEQYFGPGTRLTVT.

This rearrangement joins TRBV5-4 to TRBJ1-6; 9 bases fit TRBD1. Germline V lookup: CDR1 SGHNT, CDR2 YYREEE (reference sequence). CDR3 length: 12 residues. The junction had 6 bases not matched to a gene; V was cut back by 4 bases and J by 16 bases. The CDR3 DNA reads as TGTGCCAGCAGCAACCGGGACAGGGAACTCCACTTT. Translated: CASSNRDRELHF.

This chain joins TRBV6-5 and TRBJ1-1; D may be TRBD1 (5 bases). V gave up 7 bases and J gave up 2 bases, with 11 bases separating them. Germline V gene data show CDR1 as MNHEY and CDR2 as SVGAGI. This CDR3 region has 13 residues. CDR3 nucleotides: TGTGCCAGCACCCCGACAGAAAACACTGAAGCTTTCTTT. Amino acids: CASTPTENTEAFF.

This clone was detected only a few times. The V gene is TRBV9, the J gene TRBJ1-3; no reliable D call. V gave up 0 bases and J gave up 0 bases, with 10 bases separating them. The germline gives CDR1 SGDLS, CDR2 YYNGEE. This CDR3 comprises 16 residues. CDR3 region: CASSVGRAHSGNTIYF. In DNA, the CDR3 is TGTGCCAGCAGCGTAGGGAGGGCCCACTCTGGAAACACCATATATTTT. Based on the CDR3 plus reference TRBV9 and TRBJ1-3, the full variable domain is DSGVTQTPKHLITATGQRVTLRCSPRSGDLSVYWYQQSLDQGLQFLIQYYNGEERAKGNILERFSAQQFPDLHSELNLSSLELGDSALYFCASSVGRAHSGNTIYFGEGSWLTVV.

The chain carries TRBV12-3 or TRBV12-4 and TRBJ1-1; the D is unclear. The CDR3 is 12 amino acids. The V end lost 9 bases, the J end lost 7 bases, and 15 bases lay between the germline ends. The CDR3: CASCWAHDEAFF. CDR3 nucleotides: TGTGCCAGTTGCTGGGCCCACGATGAAGCTTTCTTT.

The rearrangement joins TRBV4-2 to TRBJ2-1; TRBD2 matches at 11 bases. The CDR3 extends over 18 amino acids. Trimming at V came to 0 bases and at J to 8 bases, leaving 12 bases not matched to a gene. CDR1 and CDR2 (germline): LGHNA, YNFKEQ. DNA for the CDR3: TGTGCCAGCAGCCAAGAGGTCGTCGAACTAGCGGGAGTCGATGAGCAGTTCTTC. It yields the protein CASSQEVVELAGVDEQFF.

V gene TRBV24-1 combines with J gene TRBJ1-2; D is undetermined. Germline CDR1 and CDR2: KGHDR and SFDVKD. The CDR3 is made up of 11 amino acids. Trimming cost V 4 bases and J 4 bases, with 3 bases left between them. The CDR3 bases are TGTGCCACCAGTGACATCTATGGCTACACCTTC. Encoded protein: CATSDIYGYTF.

V is TRBV9 and J is TRBJ1-3; D not resolved. V was cut by 3 bases and J by 0 bases, with 7 bases left in between. This CDR3 spans 14 amino acids. Germline CDR1 is SGDLS and CDR2 is YYNGEE. The CDR3 sequence: CASSEYNSGNTIYF. CDR3 sequence (DNA): TGTGCCAGCAGCGAGTACAACTCTGGAAACACCATATATTTT.